Listed below are T cell receptor beta chains from one sample, sequenced in a study of response to subunit inactivated influenza vaccine. TCRdb independently ran MiXCR on the RT-PCR reads; one entry per CDR3 protein. The table records about 700,000 distinct CDR3 sequences, around 15% of them present only once. This sample comprised PBMCs from blood, obtained less than 15 days before vaccination. The receptor source for this set is a man aged 50 or older who received an inactivated influenza vaccine. CDR3s include the opening cysteine and the closing phenylalanine or tryptophan. Each record gives: clone size, V gene, J gene, D gene, CDR3 protein, CDR3 DNA. D genes are given only for firm matches. Clone size is shown for a subset of rows, as once, few, many or a class of expanded clone.

few	TRBV24-1	TRBJ2-7	NA	CATSDARVSYEQYF	TGTGCCACCAGTGATGCGAGGGTCTCCTACGAGCAGTACTTC
many	TRBV6-1	TRBJ2-2	NA	CASRRYKNTGELFF	TGTGCCAGCAGACGCTACAAGAACACCGGGGAGCTGTTTTTT
NA	TRBV6-5	TRBJ2-3	TRBD2	CASSLTSSSTDTQYF	TGTGCCAGCAGTTTGACTAGCTCGAGCACAGATACGCAGTATTTT
few	TRBV11-1	TRBJ2-3	NA	CASTQTSNTDTQYF	TGTGCCAGCACGCAGACCTCCAACACAGATACGCAGTATTTT
few	TRBV5-1	TRBJ2-1	TRBD2	CASSLEPRAGGYYEQFF	TGCGCCAGCAGCTTGGAGCCTAGAGCGGGAGGGTACTATGAGCAGTTCTTC
NA	TRBV3-1	TRBJ2-3	NA	CASSQDKLASAWRSGTDTQYF	TGTGCCAGCAGCCAAGATAAGCTGGCTAGCGCTTGGAGATCCGGCACAGATACGCAGTATTTT
many	TRBV7-9	TRBJ2-6	NA	CASSEITGPVRSGANVLTF	TGTGCCAGCAGCGAAATAACAGGGCCCGTTCGGTCTGGGGCCAACGTCCTGACTTTC
many	TRBV5-1	TRBJ1-1	NA	CASSPRDGGGTEAFF	TGCGCCAGCAGCCCCAGGGATGGTGGGGGCACTGAAGCTTTCTTT
NA	TRBV30	TRBJ2-6	NA	CAWSVPRVYLSGANVLTF	TGTGCCTGGAGTGTACCCAGGGTTTACCTCTCTGGGGCCAACGTCCTGACTTTC
many	TRBV12-3/TRBV12-4	TRBJ1-5	NA	CASSPSLNQPQHF	TGTGCCAGCAGCCCTAGTTTGAATCAGCCCCAGCATTTT
NA	TRBV7-8	TRBJ2-5	NA	CASSLVGSEETQYF	TGTGCCAGCAGCTTAGTCGGGAGCGAGGAGACCCAGTACTTC
NA	TRBV9	TRBJ2-5	TRBD1	CASSGDRGQETQYF	TGTGCCAGCAGCGGCGACAGGGGGCAGGAGACCCAGTACTTC
NA	TRBV25-1	TRBJ2-3	NA	CASSGTLFGSDTQYF	TGTGCCAGCAGTGGAACATTGTTCGGGTCAGATACGCAGTATTTT
NA	TRBV29-1	TRBJ1-1	NA	CSVVRGPNTEAFF	TGCAGCGTAGTCAGGGGACCGAACACTGAAGCTTTCTTT
NA	TRBV4-1	TRBJ2-7	NA	CASSQEPGTDEQYF	TGCGCCAGCAGCCAAGAGCCCGGGACGGACGAGCAGTACTTC
NA	TRBV12-3/TRBV12-4	TRBJ1-1	NA	CASSLWPTEAFF	TGTGCCAGCAGTTTGTGGCCCACTGAAGCTTTCTTT
many	TRBV5-1	TRBJ2-7	NA	CASSLDGGQPYEQYF	TGCGCCAGCAGCTTGGACGGGGGACAGCCCTACGAGCAGTACTTC
few	TRBV12-3/TRBV12-4	TRBJ2-7	TRBD1	CASSVQGAYEQYF	TGTGCCAGCAGCGTACAGGGGGCTTACGAGCAGTACTTC
many	TRBV11-1	TRBJ2-1	TRBD2	CASSFPPRLAGKRDEQFF	TGTGCCAGCAGCTTTCCTCCCAGGCTAGCGGGAAAGAGGGATGAGCAGTTCTTC
NA	TRBV4-3	TRBJ1-6	TRBD1	CASSQAGTVRSPLHF	TGCGCCAGCAGCCAGGCCGGGACAGTCCGCTCACCCCTCCACTTT
NA	TRBV6-2/TRBV6-3	TRBJ2-1	NA	CASSYSMVQGREQFF	TGTGCCAGCAGTTACTCGATGGTCCAGGGCCGTGAGCAGTTCTTC
few	TRBV9	TRBJ2-2	NA	CASSVVSTGELFF	TGTGCCAGCAGCGTAGTGTCTACCGGGGAGCTGTTTTTT
NA	TRBV3-1	TRBJ2-1	NA	CASSQRTTYNEQFF	TGTGCCAGCAGCCAGAGGACTACCTACAATGAGCAGTTCTTC
few	TRBV12-3/TRBV12-4	TRBJ1-5	NA	CASSIFLSGPQHF	TGTGCCAGCAGCATATTCCTTAGCGGGCCCCAGCATTTT
few	TRBV20-1	TRBJ2-5	TRBD2	CSAIGRSSETQYF	TGCAGTGCTATCGGGAGGAGTTCCGAGACCCAGTACTTC
NA	TRBV11-2	TRBJ1-1	NA	CASRADSVLTEAFF	TGTGCCAGCAGGGCGGACAGCGTTCTCACTGAAGCTTTCTTT
NA	TRBV12-3/TRBV12-4	TRBJ2-3	NA	CASSLVAFDTQYF	TGTGCCAGCAGTTTAGTAGCCTTCGATACGCAGTATTTT
few	TRBV4-3	TRBJ2-1	NA	CASSQEEWGSYNEQFF	TGCGCCAGCAGCCAAGAGGAGTGGGGGTCCTACAATGAGCAGTTCTTC
NA	TRBV12-3/TRBV12-4	TRBJ1-1	NA	CASSYIGIEAFF	TGTGCCAGCAGCTACATAGGAATTGAAGCTTTCTTT
NA	TRBV5-5	TRBJ2-7	TRBD2	CASSLGLASHYF	TGTGCCAGCAGCTTGGGACTAGCGAGTCACTACTTC
NA	TRBV4-2	TRBJ2-5	TRBD2	CASSQSPGLAGEETQYF	TGTGCCAGCAGCCAGAGCCCCGGACTAGCGGGGGAGGAGACCCAGTACTTC
NA	TRBV12-3/TRBV12-4	TRBJ2-1	NA	CASTMASSYNEQFF	TGTGCCAGCACCATGGCTAGCTCCTACAATGAGCAGTTCTTC
few	TRBV11-2	TRBJ2-5	TRBD2	CASSPPLTSGRAMGETQYF	TGTGCCAGCAGCCCTCCTCTGACTAGCGGGAGGGCCATGGGAGAGACCCAGTACTTC
NA	TRBV11-2	TRBJ2-7	NA	CASSFKISGRGFSYEQYF	TGTGCCAGCAGCTTTAAGATTTCGGGCAGGGGTTTCTCCTACGAGCAGTACTTC
few	TRBV4-3	TRBJ1-6	NA	CASSQDIEFGSNSPLHF	TGCGCCAGCAGCCAAGATATCGAGTTCGGGTCTAATTCACCCCTCCACTTT
many	TRBV6-2/TRBV6-3	TRBJ1-5	NA	CASQQLAGNQPQHF	TGTGCCAGCCAACAGTTAGCAGGGAATCAGCCCCAGCATTTT
NA	TRBV28	TRBJ2-1	NA	CASRAGYFKNNEQFF	TGTGCCAGCAGGGCGGGGTACTTCAAAAACAATGAGCAGTTCTTC
NA	TRBV4-1	TRBJ2-3	NA	CASSQVPTTDTQYF	TGCGCCAGCAGCCAAGTCCCCACCACAGATACGCAGTATTTT
few	TRBV7-8	TRBJ2-1	TRBD2	CASSSPGVSGSYEQFF	TGTGCCAGCAGCTCCCCCGGTGTGAGCGGGAGCTATGAGCAGTTCTTC
many	TRBV6-2/TRBV6-3	TRBJ2-5	NA	CASREGVSQETQYF	TGTGCCAGCCGAGAGGGGGTTTCCCAAGAGACCCAGTACTTC
NA	TRBV7-9	TRBJ2-7	NA	CASSSEGGLLGEQYF	TGTGCCAGCAGTTCTGAAGGGGGTTTATTGGGCGAGCAGTACTTC
many	TRBV7-2	TRBJ2-3	TRBD1	CASSLDRGTDTQYF	TGCGCCAGCAGCTTGGACAGGGGCACAGATACGCAGTATTTT
few	TRBV12-3/TRBV12-4	TRBJ1-2	TRBD1	CASSRGRQGANYGYTF	TGTGCCAGCAGCCGGGGGAGGCAGGGGGCTAACTATGGCTACACCTTC
few	TRBV25-1	TRBJ2-2	NA	CASRESGTGELFF	TGTGCCAGCAGGGAGTCGGGCACCGGGGAGCTGTTTTTT
few	TRBV29-1	TRBJ1-1	NA	CSDRTNTEAFF	TGCAGCGATCGGACTAACACTGAAGCTTTCTTT
few	TRBV5-1	TRBJ2-2	TRBD2	CASSSQSGENTGELFF	TGCGCCAGCAGCTCACAAAGCGGGGAGAACACCGGGGAGCTGTTTTTT
NA	TRBV6-5	TRBJ1-2	NA	CASSYSVGPYGYTF	TGTGCCAGCAGTTACTCGGTCGGCCCCTATGGCTACACCTTC
few	TRBV5-1	TRBJ2-5	NA	CASSLGGTLQETQYF	TGCGCCAGCAGCTTGGGGGGGACGCTTCAAGAGACCCAGTACTTC
NA	TRBV12-3/TRBV12-4	TRBJ1-1	NA	CASSPSGAYEDTEAFF	TGTGCCAGCAGTCCCAGCGGGGCTTATGAAGACACTGAAGCTTTCTTT